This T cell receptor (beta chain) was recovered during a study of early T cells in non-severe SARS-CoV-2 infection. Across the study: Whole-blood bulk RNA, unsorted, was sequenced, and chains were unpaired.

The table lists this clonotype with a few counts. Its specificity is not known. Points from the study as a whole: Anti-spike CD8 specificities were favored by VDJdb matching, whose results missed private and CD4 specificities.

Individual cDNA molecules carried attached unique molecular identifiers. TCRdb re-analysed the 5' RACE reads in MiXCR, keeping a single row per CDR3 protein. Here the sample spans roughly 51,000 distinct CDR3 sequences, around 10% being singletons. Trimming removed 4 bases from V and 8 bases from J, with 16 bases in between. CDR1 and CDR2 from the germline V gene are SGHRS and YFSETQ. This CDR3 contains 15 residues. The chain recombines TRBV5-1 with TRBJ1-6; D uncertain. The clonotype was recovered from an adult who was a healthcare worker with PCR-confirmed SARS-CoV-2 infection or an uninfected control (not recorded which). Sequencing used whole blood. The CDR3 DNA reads TGCGCCAGCAGCCCGCGGCCAGTCGATGATTCACCCCTCCACTTT. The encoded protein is CASSPRPVDDSPLHF.